The clone carrying this T cell receptor (beta chain) was seen a handful of times. Its antigen is currently unknown. TCRalpha and TCRbeta libraries used 5'RACE with constant-segment primers and UMIs. TCRdb used MiXCR to reprocess the 5' RACE reads, holding one entry per CDR3 protein. The sample has about 400,000 distinct CDR3 sequences, more than 20% seen once. The data are from a study of T-cell memory formation after mild COVID-19. Study context: For the most part, TCR clusters were specific to one donor.

Study outcomes and limitations: Researchers report contracting CD4+ clones mostly in CM and EM, with CD8+ clones in EMRA. Some clones that responded were present in memory (sampled pre-infection), which suggests cross-reactive memory joined.

CDR3 length: 14 amino acids. CDR1 is SGHRS, CDR2 YFSETQ, per germline. Losses at the gene ends were 1 base for V and 7 bases for J; bases not matched to a gene: 7. This TCR was recovered from an adult woman who had mild COVID-19 (a few samples of this study predate the infection). Cell type and time point are not known. Sequences were obtained from PBMCs or a T cell subset sorted from them (not recorded which). This chain uses TRBV5-1 with TRBJ2-5; TRBD1 matches 7 bases. For the CDR3, the DNA is TGCGCCAGCAGCTTGACACAGGGGAATCCGACCCAGTACTTC. This encodes CASSLTQGNPTQYF. The full variable domain, with the rest looked up from reference TRBV5-1 and TRBJ2-5, is KAGVTQTPRYLIKTRGQQVTLSCSPISGHRSVSWYQQTPGQGLQFLFEYFSETQRNKGNFPGRFSGRQFSNSRSEMNVSTLELGDSALYLCASSLTQGNPTQYFGPGTRLLVL.